The 14 T cell receptor beta chains in this list originate from one sample, sequenced in a study of blood T cell repertoires in COVID-19. Clones were read by immunoSEQ multiplex PCR, and TCRdb kept only the in-frame ones, dropping some. The profile shows 35,000 to 50,000 clones, about nine tenths of them singletons. Sequencing input: peripheral blood. The receptors here all came from a human donor in a cohort sampled during active COVID-19.

This chain links TRBV3-1 (or the pseudogene TRBV3-2) with TRBJ1-6; D is perhaps TRBD1 (5 bases). Trimming shortened V by 5 bases and J by 6 bases, and 14 bases separated the two germline ends. The germline CDR1 and CDR2 sequences are LGHDT and YNNKEL (reference sequence). The CDR3 length is 15 residues. In nucleotides, the CDR3 is TGTGCCAGCAGCTCGTCGGGCGGGGCTAATTCACCCCTCCACTTT. It specifies CASSSSGGANSPLHF.

The chain employs TRBV6-1 and TRBJ1-1, with 9 nucleotides matching TRBD1. After removal of 7 bases from V and 3 bases from J, the junction contained 3 bases not matched to a gene. Germline V gives CDR1 MNHNS, CDR2 SASEGT. CDR3 size: 13 residues. CDR3 sequence reads: CASTDRGYTEAFF. The CDR3 DNA reads as TGTGCCAGCACCGACAGGGGGTACACTGAAGCTTTCTTT.

This clone was detected only a few times. The chain is built from TRBV7-9 and TRBJ1-3, with 7 bases fitting TRBD1. This CDR3 is 18 amino acids long. Germline-derived CDR1 and CDR2 are SEHNR and FQNEAQ (reference sequence). Losses at the gene ends were 2 bases for V and 2 bases for J; bases not matched to a gene: 12. The CDR3 loop is CASSLIDYHRGTGNTIYF. In DNA, the CDR3 is TGTGCCAGCAGCTTAATCGATTACCACAGGGGAACTGGAAACACCATATATTTT. The whole variable domain, filled in from reference TRBV7-9 and TRBJ1-3, reads DTGVSQNPRHKITKRGQNVTFRCDPISEHNRLYWYRQTLGQGPEFLTYFQNEAQLEKSRLLSDRFSAERPKGSFSTLEIQRTEQGDSAMYLCASSLIDYHRGTGNTIYFGEGSWLTVV.

Note on this clone: The sample holds other DNA sequences that translate to the same CDR3. The chain has TRBV6-5 and TRBJ2-7, with no clear D. Between the trimmed V and J ends, which lost 2 bases and 0 bases, there was a span of 5 bases. CDR1 and CDR2 (germline): MNHEY, SVGAGI. CDR3 size: 13 residues. CDR3 DNA sequence: TGTGCCAGCAGTTACCGAGCCTCCTACGAGCAGTACTTC. This encodes CASSYRASYEQYF.

V gene TRBV4-2 combines with J gene TRBJ2-5; possibly TRBD1 for D (6 bases). V shed 3 bases and J shed 2 bases, with 10 bases lying between them. The CDR3 consists of 14 residues. Germline values: CDR1 LGHNA, CDR2 YNFKEQ. CDR3 loop: CASSHTGIQETQYF. CDR3 nucleotides: TGTGCCAGCAGCCATACAGGGATACAAGAGACCCAGTACTTC.

The V call is TRBV30, the J call TRBJ1-1, with a weak D call TRBD1 (6 bases). The CDR3 runs 13 residues. V lost 4 bases and J 3 bases, leaving 12 bases between the germline ends. Germline assignment: CDR1 GTSNPN and CDR2 SVGIG (reference sequence). CDR3 loop: CAWKVNRDTEAFF. CDR3 DNA sequence: TGTGCCTGGAAGGTGAACAGGGACACTGAAGCTTTCTTT.

The rearrangement joins TRBV5-1 to TRBJ2-3; 9 bases match TRBD2. CDR1 and CDR2 (germline): SGHRS, YFSETQ. V lost 4 bases and J lost 1; bases outside the gene matches: 4. CDR3 length equals 15 residues. The chain's CDR3 is CASSIVAGGTDTQYF. CDR3 nucleotides: TGCGCCAGCAGCATCGTAGCGGGAGGCACAGATACGCAGTATTTT.

V and J are TRBV11-3 and TRBJ2-1; 7 bases are a match to TRBD2. CDR3 length: 16 residues. The V segment lost 4 bases and the J segment 2 bases; nucleotides outside the gene matches: 8. Germline V gene lookup returns CDR1 SGHNT and CDR2 YENEEA. CDR3 coding DNA: TGTGCCAGCAGCTGGGAGGGGAGCGGGGCCTACAATGAGCAGTTCTTC. This encodes CASSWEGSGAYNEQFF.

This chain links TRBV4-2 with TRBJ2-3; 12 bases line up with TRBD2. The germline V gene encodes CDR1 LGHNA and CDR2 YNFKEQ. Trimming removed 0 bases from V and 0 bases from J; junction bases left unmatched: 7. The CDR3 loop spans 19 amino acids. The CDR3 sequence: CASSQDSGLAGPSTDTQYF. The CDR3 coding sequence is TGTGCCAGCAGCCAAGATAGTGGACTAGCGGGGCCTAGCACAGATACGCAGTATTTT.

This clone was counted between two and nine times. V is TRBV15 and J is TRBJ1-2; 10 positions agree with TRBD1. The germline gives CDR1 LNHNV, CDR2 YYDKDF (reference sequence). This CDR3 has 15 amino acids. With 3 bases clipped from V and 7 bases from J, the junction kept 8 bases outside the gene matches. The CDR3 sequence is CATSRTGGSIGGYTF. As DNA, the CDR3 is TGTGCCACCAGCAGGACAGGGGGCAGTATAGGTGGCTACACCTTC.

The gene calls are TRBV18 and TRBJ2-5; 7 bases map to TRBD1. J lost 4 bases, V lost 2 bases, and 7 bases had no gene match. The CDR3 sequence is 15 residues long. The germline V gene has CDR1 KGHSH and CDR2 LQKENI. CDR3 bases: TGTGCCAGCTCACCAAGACAGGGAAAGGGAGAGACCCAGTACTTC. It specifies CASSPRQGKGETQYF.

The chain is built from TRBV3-1 (or the pseudogene TRBV3-2) and TRBJ2-5; 7 bases are a match to TRBD1. CDR1 LGHDT and CDR2 YNNKEL come from the germline V gene (reference sequence). The CDR3 spans 17 residues. V was clipped by 2 bases and J by 5 bases; unmatched bases: 14. Written as DNA, the CDR3 is TGTGCCAGCAGCCAACGGGACAGCGGATACCTGGGGGAGACCCAGTACTTC. It is translated as CASSQRDSGYLGETQYF.

The chain uses TRBV2 and TRBJ1-1; possibly TRBD1 for D (6 bases). The CDR3 extends over 17 amino acids. Trimming cost V 2 bases and J 2 bases, with 18 bases left between them. Germline lookup yields CDR1 SNHLY and CDR2 FYNNEI. CDR3 region: CASSEMGLRGGNTEAFF. CDR3 nucleotides: TGTGCCAGCAGTGAAATGGGTCTAAGGGGGGGAAACACTGAAGCTTTCTTT.

CDR3 nucleotides: TGTGCCAGCAGCGCCAGCGGGAGGAGGGTCGGGGAGCTGTTTTTT. This sequence encodes CASSASGRRVGELFF. The chain has TRBV7-3 and TRBJ2-2; TRBD2 aligns across 9 bases. Unmatched junction bases numbered 8, after V lost 5 bases and J lost 7 bases. The CDR3 loop spans 15 amino acids. From germline, CDR1 is SGHTA and CDR2 FQGTGA.